The rows below give T cell receptor beta chains drawn from one sample of a study of T cell repertoires in cytomegalovirus infection. No antigen has been assigned to these receptors. TCRdb recomputed calls from the reads with MiXCR, one row per CDR3 protein. The table shows 900,000 to 950,000 distinct CDR3 sequences, with 30% to 40% occurring only once. The source was cultured CD8+ T cells from PBMCs, collected from culture after CMV antigen stimulation. The source of these receptors is a human donor in good health (CMV status not recorded). Some clones in this sample may be carry-over from other donors' samples. Each CDR3 is given with its conserved first and last residue. D genes are given only for firm matches. Size values are once, few and many counts, or a class for expanded clones, and some rows have none.

>TRBV19|.|TRBJ2-3|.
CASSWQGGAQYF
TGTGCCAGTAGTTGGCAGGGTGGAGCGCAGTATTTT
>TRBV18|TRBD1|TRBJ1-5|.
CASSIVRDRGTDSNQPQHF
TGTGCCAGCTCAATAGTCCGGGACAGGGGAACGGATAGCAATCAGCCCCAGCATTTT
>TRBV7-6|.|TRBJ1-6|.
CASSLEDGGSPLHF
TGTGCCAGCAGCTTAGAAGACGGCGGTTCACCCCTCCACTTT
>TRBV19|TRBD1|TRBJ2-2|.
CASSIPQGAVAGELFF
TGTGCCAGTAGTATTCCGCAGGGGGCAGTTGCCGGGGAGCTGTTTTTT
>TRBV27|.|TRBJ1-5|.
CASRSGGYNQPQHF
TGTGCCAGCAGATCGGGGGGTTACAATCAGCCCCAGCATTTT
>TRBV15|TRBD2|TRBJ2-1|.
CATSTRLAGNEQFF
TGTGCCACCAGCACCCGACTAGCAGGGAATGAGCAGTTCTTC
>TRBV25-1|.|TRBJ1-2|.
CASSEETDLFYGYTF
TGTGCCAGCAGTGAGGAGACCGACCTTTTCTATGGCTACACCTTC
>TRBV12-3/TRBV12-4|.|TRBJ2-3|many
CASSSSEHELWYF
.
>TRBV7-9|TRBD1|TRBJ1-4|many
CASSSNRGYNEKLFF
TGTGCCAGCAGCTCAAACAGGGGATATAATGAAAAACTGTTTTTT
>TRBV18|TRBD2|TRBJ2-1|many
CASSPNGGTSANEQFF
TGTGCCAGCTCACCGAATGGGGGGACTAGCGCCAATGAGCAGTTCTTC
>TRBV27|TRBD1|TRBJ1-2|many
CASSLSATGYGYTF
TGTGCCAGCAGTTTATCGGCGACAGGGTATGGCTACACCTTC
>TRBV27|.|TRBJ2-3|few
CASSRLSGELTDTQYF
TGTGCCAGCAGTCGCCTGTCAGGAGAGCTCACAGATACGCAGTATTTT
>TRBV4-3|TRBD2|TRBJ2-5|.
CASSLLWTSGGAGEYSETQYF
TGCGCCAGCAGCCTCCTCTGGACTAGCGGGGGGGCCGGGGAGTATTCAGAGACCCAGTACTTC
>TRBV6-5|.|TRBJ2-5|.
CASSYSGRRETQYF
TGTGCCAGCAGTTACTCCGGCAGAAGAGAGACCCAGTACTTC
>TRBV7-3|.|TRBJ2-7|.
CASNSNVREQYF
TGTGCCAGCAACTCAAACGTCAGGGAGCAGTACTTC